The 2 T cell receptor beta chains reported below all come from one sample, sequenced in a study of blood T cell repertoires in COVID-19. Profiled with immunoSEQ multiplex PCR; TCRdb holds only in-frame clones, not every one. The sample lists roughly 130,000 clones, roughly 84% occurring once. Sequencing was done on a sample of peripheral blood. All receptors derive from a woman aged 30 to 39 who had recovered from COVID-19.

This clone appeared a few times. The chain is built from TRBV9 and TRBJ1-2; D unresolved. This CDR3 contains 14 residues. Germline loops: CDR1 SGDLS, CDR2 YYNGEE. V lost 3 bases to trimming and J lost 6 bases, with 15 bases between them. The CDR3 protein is CASSAVGLADGYTF. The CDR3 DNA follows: TGTGCCAGCAGCGCCGTTGGTCTAGCCGATGGCTACACCTTC.

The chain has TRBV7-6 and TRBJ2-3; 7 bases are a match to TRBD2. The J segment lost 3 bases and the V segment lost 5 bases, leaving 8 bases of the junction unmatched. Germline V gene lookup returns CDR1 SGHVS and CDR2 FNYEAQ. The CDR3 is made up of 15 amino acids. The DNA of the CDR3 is TGTGCCAGCAGCGTAACTAGCGCGCTAACAGATACGCAGTATTTT. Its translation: CASSVTSALTDTQYF.